The 19 T cell receptor beta chains below come from one sample, sequenced in a study of blood T cells in healthy people across ages. Sample-barcoded 5' priming and a J-beta primer mix drove a second PCR of roughly 7 to 11 cycles. TCRdb processed the 5' RACE reads anew with MiXCR; each CDR3 protein has one entry. The sample gives about 1.6 million distinct CDR3 sequences, about 35% of which show up once; around 11% is in the top ten. Sequenced input: blood. These receptors all stem from a woman aged 25-40 years in good health.

This clonotype was observed a few times. This rearrangement joins TRBV3-1 to TRBJ2-7; 10 positions agree with TRBD2. The J segment lost 4 bases and the V segment lost 4 bases, leaving 16 bases of the junction unmatched. The CDR3 has 18 residues. Germline lookup yields CDR1 LGHDT and CDR2 YNNKEL (reference sequence). CDR3 loop: CASSPSSLAGEGSYEQYF. The CDR3 DNA sequence: TGTGCCAGCAGCCCGTCTTCCCTAGCGGGAGAAGGTAGTTACGAGCAGTACTTC.

The V call is TRBV25-1, the J call TRBJ2-7; D tentatively reads TRBD1 or TRBD2 (6 bases each). Per germline, CDR1 MGHDK and CDR2 SYGVNS. The CDR3 is made up of 14 amino acids. The V end lost 3 bases, the J end lost 10 bases, and 19 bases lay between the germline ends. For the CDR3, the DNA is TGTGCCAGCAGTGAGGGTTCAGGGGAGGTGCTCCAGTACTTC. Translation gives CASSEGSGEVLQYF.

This clonotype was observed a few times. The chain is built from TRBV12-3 or TRBV12-4 and TRBJ2-1; the match to TRBD2 covers 11 bases. Germline trimming cut 4 bases from V and 7 bases from J; bases unmatched to any gene: 15. The CDR3 runs to 18 residues. CDR3 nucleotides: TGTGCCAGCAGTTCCCCCAGCCTTACTAGCGGGAGATCTAATGAGCAGTTCTTC. The encoded protein is CASSSPSLTSGRSNEQFF.

V usage is TRBV7-3 and J usage is TRBJ1-1, with 10 bases matching TRBD1. V gave up 5 bases and J gave up 4 bases; unmatched junction bases: 13. Germline V CDR1 and CDR2: SGHTA, FQGTGA. The CDR3 runs 17 residues. The CDR3 region is CASSKLDIRTGGTEAFF. The CDR3 nucleotides read TGTGCCAGCAGCAAATTAGATATTAGGACAGGGGGCACTGAAGCTTTCTTT. Using reference TRBV7-3 and TRBJ1-1 for the parts outside the CDR3, the full variable domain is GAGVSQTPSNKVTEKGKYVELRCDPISGHTALYWYRQSLGQGPEFLIYFQGTGAADDSGLPNDRFFAVRPEGSVSTLKIQRTERGDSAVYLCASSKLDIRTGGTEAFFGQGTRLTVV.

V gene TRBV5-1 combines with J gene TRBJ1-1; D remains ambiguous. The V and J ends lost 5 bases and 2 bases respectively, with 13 bases between them. The CDR3 has 14 residues. Germline loops: CDR1 SGHRS, CDR2 YFSETQ. The CDR3: CASSHTLPNTEAFF. Written as DNA, the CDR3 is TGCGCCAGCAGTCATACTCTACCAAACACTGAAGCTTTCTTT.

This clonotype has only a few counts. The CDR3 DNA reads as TGCAGTGCCGCTCAGGCGGGAGGCTACAATGAGCAGTTCTTC. It codes for CSAAQAGGYNEQFF. This sequence joins TRBV20-1 and TRBJ2-1; 8 positions match TRBD2. Germline assignment: CDR1 DFQATT and CDR2 SNEGSKA (reference sequence). J lost 3 bases, V lost 6 bases, and 7 bases had no gene match. The CDR3 contains 14 residues.

Regarding this clonotype: The junction differs from germline at one of its ends, possibly a read error. The rearrangement links TRBV20-1 to TRBJ2-1, with 9 bases matching TRBD2. CDR1 is DFQATT and CDR2 is SNEGSKA in the germline V gene (reference sequence). This CDR3 has 15 residues. CDR3 DNA: TGCAGTGCTAGGTTTAGCGGGGGAGGTGGTAATGACCAGTTCTTC. Amino acids: CSARFSGGGGNDQFF.

The rearrangement joins TRBV20-1 to TRBJ1-6; tentatively, D is TRBD1 (5 bases). With 5 bases removed from V and 1 base from J, the gap between germline ends came to 18 bases. In germline, CDR1 is DFQATT, CDR2 SNEGSKA (reference sequence). This CDR3 contains 17 residues. CDR3: CSAGEGKGRSYNSPLHF. CDR3 coding DNA: TGCAGTGCTGGGGAGGGAAAGGGGAGGTCCTATAATTCACCCCTCCACTTT.

The J gene is TRBJ2-1, the V gene TRBV4-2; 13 nucleotides agree with TRBD2. Germline CDR1 LGHNA, CDR2 YNFKEQ. CDR3 length: 18 residues. V gave up 1 base and J gave up 2 bases; unmatched junction bases: 5. As DNA, the CDR3 is TGTGCCAGCAGCCAAGCCGGGACTAGCGGGATCACCTACAATGAGCAGTTCTTC. This gives the protein CASSQAGTSGITYNEQFF.

At least ten counts were recorded for this clonotype. This chain links TRBV4-1 with TRBJ2-3; no definite D call. Germline values: CDR1 MGHRA, CDR2 YSYEKL. The ends were cut back, 0 bases at V and 6 bases at J, with 16 bases in the middle. The CDR3 extends over 16 amino acids. This CDR3 reads CASSQDPRNPGDTQYF. The CDR3 region has the DNA TGCGCCAGCAGCCAAGATCCCCGAAATCCAGGTGATACGCAGTATTTT.

The gene calls are TRBV7-3 and TRBJ2-1; 10 bases align to TRBD2. In germline, CDR1 is SGHTA, CDR2 FQGTGA. V shed 2 bases and J 7 bases; nucleotides not matched to a gene: 8. This CDR3 spans 16 amino acids. Here the CDR3 DNA reads TGTGCCAGCAGCTTATTTGAGCGGGAGGGCCGGAATGAGCAGTTCTTC. Residues: CASSLFEREGRNEQFF.

This chain links TRBV15 with TRBJ1-1; tentative D call: TRBD1 (5 bases). Germline V lookup: CDR1 LNHNV, CDR2 YYDKDF (reference sequence). CDR3 length: 14 amino acids. V gave up 2 bases and J gave up 4 bases, with 11 bases separating them. The CDR3 region is CATSRRDGVTEAFF. CDR3 in DNA: TGTGCCACCAGCAGACGGGACGGGGTCACTGAAGCTTTCTTT.

This clonotype was seen more than once but under ten times. The rearrangement links TRBV14 to TRBJ2-7, with unresolved D. Germline V gene sequence: CDR1 SGHDN, CDR2 FVKESK. V lost 1 base and J 3 bases, leaving 4 bases between the germline ends. This CDR3 contains 12 residues. CDR3 protein: CASSQADYEQYF. The CDR3 DNA reads as TGTGCCAGCAGCCAAGCTGACTACGAGCAGTACTTC.

Remarks on this clonotype: The junction and the germline gene differ at one end; a read error may be behind it. The genes are TRBV10-2 and TRBJ2-3; 8 bases map to TRBD2. The CDR3 spans 15 residues. Per germline, CDR1 WSHSY and CDR2 SAAADI. The CDR3 is CASSERREGRYTQDF. The DNA of the CDR3 is TGCGCCAGCAGTGAGAGACGGGAGGGCCGCTATACGCAGGATTTT.

V usage is TRBV29-1 and J usage is TRBJ2-5; D tentatively reads TRBD1 or TRBD2 (5 bases each). The CDR3 spans 12 residues. Per germline, CDR1 SQVTM and CDR2 ANQGSEA. Trimming shortened V by 7 bases and J by 4 bases, and 13 bases separated the two germline ends. CDR3 loop: CSAGTPGETQYF. The CDR3 DNA follows: TGCAGCGCCGGGACGCCGGGAGAGACCCAGTACTTC.

V is TRBV3-1 and J is TRBJ1-2; D ambiguous. From germline, CDR1 is LGHDT and CDR2 YNNKEL (reference sequence). This CDR3 comprises 13 residues. The V and J ends lost 3 bases and 8 bases respectively, with 13 bases between them. CDR3: CASSHGRRQGYTF. As DNA, the CDR3 is TGTGCCAGCAGCCACGGACGGCGCCAGGGCTACACCTTC.

This chain links TRBV3-1 with TRBJ1-2; D is undetermined. Per germline, CDR1 LGHDT and CDR2 YNNKEL (reference sequence). With 5 bases removed from V and 1 base from J, the gap between germline ends came to 14 bases. The CDR3 extends over 15 amino acids. The CDR3 protein is CASSYRASLNYGYTF. The CDR3 DNA sequence: TGTGCCAGCAGCTACCGGGCCTCACTTAACTATGGCTACACCTTC.

This chain's CDR3 is CACEQGSSYNEQFF. CDR3 coding DNA: TGTGCCTGTGAACAGGGGAGCTCCTACAATGAGCAGTTCTTC. V and J are TRBV30 and TRBJ2-1; 7 positions match TRBD1. This CDR3 comprises 14 residues. V dropped 6 bases and J dropped 0; count of bases not matched to a gene: 5. Germline V gene sequence: CDR1 GTSNPN, CDR2 SVGIG (reference sequence). The full variable domain, rest sourced from reference TRBV30 and TRBJ2-1, is SQTIHQWPATLVQPVGSPLSLECTVEGTSNPNLYWYRQAAGRGLQLLFYSVGIGQISSEVPQNLSASRPQDRQFILSSKKLLLSDSGFYLCACEQGSSYNEQFFGPGTRLTVL.

The chain uses TRBV30 and TRBJ1-1, with TRBD1 matching over 7 bases. Unmatched junction bases numbered 8, after V lost 2 bases and J lost 2 bases. Germline CDR1 and CDR2: GTSNPN and SVGIG (reference sequence). The CDR3 has 15 residues. This CDR3 is CAWSIRGNLNTEAFF. For the CDR3, the DNA is TGTGCCTGGAGTATCAGGGGGAACTTAAACACTGAAGCTTTCTTT.